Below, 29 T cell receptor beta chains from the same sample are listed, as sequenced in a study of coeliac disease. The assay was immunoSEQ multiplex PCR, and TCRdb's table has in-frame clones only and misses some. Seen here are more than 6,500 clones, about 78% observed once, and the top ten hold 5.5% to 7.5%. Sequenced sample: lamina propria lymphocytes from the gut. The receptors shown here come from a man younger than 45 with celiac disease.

CDR3 residues: CASEISIAGDTGELFF. CDR3 sequence (DNA): TGTGCCAGCGAAATATCGATAGCGGGCGACACCGGGGAGCTGTTTTTT. The V and J genes are TRBV5-4 and TRBJ2-2; 7 bases match TRBD2. The CDR3 is 16 residues long. With V trimmed by 7 bases and J by 3 bases, 12 bases remained unmatched. Germline lookup yields CDR1 SGHNT and CDR2 YYREEE (reference sequence).

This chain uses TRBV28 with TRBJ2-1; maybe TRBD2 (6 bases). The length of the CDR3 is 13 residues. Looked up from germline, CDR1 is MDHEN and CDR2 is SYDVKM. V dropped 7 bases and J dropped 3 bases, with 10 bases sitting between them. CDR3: CASTGGNYNEQFF. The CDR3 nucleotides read TGTGCCAGCACGGGCGGGAACTACAATGAGCAGTTCTTC.

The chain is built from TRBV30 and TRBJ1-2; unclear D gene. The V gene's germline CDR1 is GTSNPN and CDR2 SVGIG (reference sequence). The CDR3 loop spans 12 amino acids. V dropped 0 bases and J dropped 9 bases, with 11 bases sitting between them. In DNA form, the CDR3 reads TGTGCCTGGAGTGTCCAAGAGTCCCGCTACACCTTC. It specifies CAWSVQESRYTF.

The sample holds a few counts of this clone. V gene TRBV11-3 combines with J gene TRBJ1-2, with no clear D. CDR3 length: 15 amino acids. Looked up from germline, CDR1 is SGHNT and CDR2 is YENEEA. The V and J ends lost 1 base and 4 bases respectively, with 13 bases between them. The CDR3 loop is CASSLGTQGGYGYTF. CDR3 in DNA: TGTGCCAGCAGCTTAGGCACCCAAGGAGGCTATGGCTACACCTTC.

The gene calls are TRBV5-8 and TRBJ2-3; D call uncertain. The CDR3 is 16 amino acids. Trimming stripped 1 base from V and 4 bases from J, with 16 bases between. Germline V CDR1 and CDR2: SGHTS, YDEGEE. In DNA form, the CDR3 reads TGTGCCAGCAGCTTGTGGGCAGCTGGTGTTGCAGATACGCAGTATTTT. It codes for CASSLWAAGVADTQYF.

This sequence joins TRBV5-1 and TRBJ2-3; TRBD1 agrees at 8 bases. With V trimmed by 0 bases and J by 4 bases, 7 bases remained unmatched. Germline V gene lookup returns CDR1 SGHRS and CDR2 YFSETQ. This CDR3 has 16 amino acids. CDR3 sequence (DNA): TGCGCCAGCAGCTTGGCCCTGGGCAGGGGGCCAGATACGCAGTATTTT. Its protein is CASSLALGRGPDTQYF. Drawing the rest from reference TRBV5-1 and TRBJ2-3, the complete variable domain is KAGVTQTPRYLIKTRGQQVTLSCSPISGHRSVSWYQQTPGQGLQFLFEYFSETQRNKGNFPGRFSGRQFSNSRSEMNVSTLELGDSALYLCASSLALGRGPDTQYFGPGTRLTVL.

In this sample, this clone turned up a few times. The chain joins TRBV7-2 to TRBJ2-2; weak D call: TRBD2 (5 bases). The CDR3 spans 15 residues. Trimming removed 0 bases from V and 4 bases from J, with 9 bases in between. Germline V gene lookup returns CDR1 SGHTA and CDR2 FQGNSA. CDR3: CASSLAGSGTGELFF. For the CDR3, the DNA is TGTGCCAGCAGCTTAGCGGGGAGTGGCACCGGGGAGCTGTTTTTT.

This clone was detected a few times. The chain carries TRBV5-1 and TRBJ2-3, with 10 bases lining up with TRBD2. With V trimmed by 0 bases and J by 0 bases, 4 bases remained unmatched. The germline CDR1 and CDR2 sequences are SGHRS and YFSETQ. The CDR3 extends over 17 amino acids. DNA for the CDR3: TGCGCCAGCAGCTTGGTGACTAGCGGGTCTAGCACAGATACGCAGTATTTT. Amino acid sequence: CASSLVTSGSSTDTQYF.

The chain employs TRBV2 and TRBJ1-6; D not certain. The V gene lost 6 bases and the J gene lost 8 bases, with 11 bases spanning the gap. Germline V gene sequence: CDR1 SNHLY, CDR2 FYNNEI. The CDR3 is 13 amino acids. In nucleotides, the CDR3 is TGTGCCAGCAGGGGCGCGTCGGATTCACCCCTCCACTTT. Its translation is CASRGASDSPLHF.

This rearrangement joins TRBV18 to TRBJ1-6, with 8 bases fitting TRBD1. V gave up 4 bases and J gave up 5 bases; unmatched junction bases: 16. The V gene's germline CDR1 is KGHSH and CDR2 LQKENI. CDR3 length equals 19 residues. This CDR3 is CASSQTPITTGVNNSPLHF. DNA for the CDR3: TGTGCCAGCTCACAAACCCCGATAACGACAGGGGTAAATAATTCACCCCTCCACTTT.

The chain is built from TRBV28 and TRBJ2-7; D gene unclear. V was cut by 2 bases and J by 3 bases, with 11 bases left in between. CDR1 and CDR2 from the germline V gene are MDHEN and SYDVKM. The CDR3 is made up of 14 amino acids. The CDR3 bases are TGTGCCAGCAGTTTACCCGGCCTAGACTACGAGCAGTACTTC. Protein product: CASSLPGLDYEQYF.

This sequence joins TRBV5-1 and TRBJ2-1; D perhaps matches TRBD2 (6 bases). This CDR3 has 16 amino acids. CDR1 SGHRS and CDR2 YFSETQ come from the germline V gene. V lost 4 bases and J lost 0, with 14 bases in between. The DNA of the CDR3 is TGCGCCAGCAGCAGGACTATGACCAACTCCTACAATGAGCAGTTCTTC. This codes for CASSRTMTNSYNEQFF.

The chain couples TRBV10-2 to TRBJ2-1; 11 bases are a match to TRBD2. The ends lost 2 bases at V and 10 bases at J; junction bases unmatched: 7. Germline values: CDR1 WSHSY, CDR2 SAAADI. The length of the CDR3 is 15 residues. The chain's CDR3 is CASSEASGGSGEQFF. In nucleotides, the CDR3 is TGCGCCAGCAGTGAGGCTAGCGGGGGGTCCGGGGAGCAGTTCTTC.

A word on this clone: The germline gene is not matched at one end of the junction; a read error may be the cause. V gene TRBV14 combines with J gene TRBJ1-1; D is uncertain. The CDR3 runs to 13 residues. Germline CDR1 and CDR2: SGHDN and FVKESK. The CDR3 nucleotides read TGTGCCAGCAGCGAAGAGCTGAACACTAAAGCTTTCTTT. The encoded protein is CASSEELNTKAFF. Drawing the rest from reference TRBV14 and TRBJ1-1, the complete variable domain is EAGVTQFPSHSVIEKGQTVTLRCDPISGHDNLYWYRRVMGKEIKFLLHFVKESKQDESGMPNNRFLAERTGGTYSTLKVQPAELEDSGVYFCASSEELNTKAFFGQGTRLTVV.

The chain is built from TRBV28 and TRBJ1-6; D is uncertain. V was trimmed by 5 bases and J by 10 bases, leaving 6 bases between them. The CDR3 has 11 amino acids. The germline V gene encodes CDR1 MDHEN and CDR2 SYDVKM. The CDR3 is CASSKTSPLHF. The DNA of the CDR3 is TGTGCCAGCAGTAAGACATCACCCCTCCACTTT.

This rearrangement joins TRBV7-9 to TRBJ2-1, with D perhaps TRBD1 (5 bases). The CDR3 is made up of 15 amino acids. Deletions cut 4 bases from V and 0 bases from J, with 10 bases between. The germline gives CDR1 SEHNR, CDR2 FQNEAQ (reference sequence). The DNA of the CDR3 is TGTGCCAGCAGCTCTCAGGGTAACTCCTACAATGAGCAGTTCTTC. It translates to CASSSQGNSYNEQFF.

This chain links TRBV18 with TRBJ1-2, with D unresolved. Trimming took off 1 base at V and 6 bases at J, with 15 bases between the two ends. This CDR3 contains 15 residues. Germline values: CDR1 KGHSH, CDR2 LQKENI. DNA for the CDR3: TGTGCCAGCTCACCACTGGTCACCCACGAGGATGGCTACACCTTC. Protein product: CASSPLVTHEDGYTF. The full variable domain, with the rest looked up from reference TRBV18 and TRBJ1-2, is NAGVMQNPRHLVRRRGQEARLRCSPMKGHSHVYWYRQLPEEGLKFMVYLQKENIIDESGMPKERFSAEFPKEGPSILRIQQVVRGDSAAYFCASSPLVTHEDGYTFGSGTRLTVV.

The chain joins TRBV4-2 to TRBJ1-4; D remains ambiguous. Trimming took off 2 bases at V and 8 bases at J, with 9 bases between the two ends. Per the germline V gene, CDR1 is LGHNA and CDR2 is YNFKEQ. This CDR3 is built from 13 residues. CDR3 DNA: TGTGCCAGCAGCCAACAACCCGAGGAAAAACTGTTTTTT. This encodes CASSQQPEEKLFF.

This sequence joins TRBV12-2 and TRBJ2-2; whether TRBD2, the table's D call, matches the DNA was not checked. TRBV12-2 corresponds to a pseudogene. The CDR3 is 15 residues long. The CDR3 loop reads CASRRPRENTGELFF. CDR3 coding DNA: TGTGCAAGTCGCCGGCCGCGGGAGAACACCGGGGAGCTGTTTTTT.

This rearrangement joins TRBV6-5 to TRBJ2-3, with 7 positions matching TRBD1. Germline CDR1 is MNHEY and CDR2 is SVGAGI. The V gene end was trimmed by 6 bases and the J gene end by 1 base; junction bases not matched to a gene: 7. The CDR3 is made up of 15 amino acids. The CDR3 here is CASRRQGMGTDTQYF. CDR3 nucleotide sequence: TGTGCCAGCAGAAGACAGGGAATGGGCACAGATACGCAGTATTTT.

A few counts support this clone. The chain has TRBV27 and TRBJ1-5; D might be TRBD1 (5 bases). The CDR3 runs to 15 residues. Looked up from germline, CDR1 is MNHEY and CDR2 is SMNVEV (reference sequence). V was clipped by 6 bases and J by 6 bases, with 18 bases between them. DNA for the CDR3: TGTGCCAGCAGCGGGGGGACGTCTCGAGGTCAGCCCCAGCATTTT. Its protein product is CASSGGTSRGQPQHF.

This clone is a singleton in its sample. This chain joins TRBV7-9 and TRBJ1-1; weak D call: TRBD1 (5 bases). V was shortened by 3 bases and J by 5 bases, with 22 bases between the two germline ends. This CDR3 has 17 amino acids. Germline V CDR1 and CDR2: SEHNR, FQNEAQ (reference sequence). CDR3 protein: CASSFSQGSGRRTEAFF. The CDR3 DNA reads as TGTGCCAGCAGCTTTTCGCAGGGTTCGGGTAGAAGAACTGAAGCTTTCTTT. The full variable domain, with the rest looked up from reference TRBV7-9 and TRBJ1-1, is DTGVSQNPRHKITKRGQNVTFRCDPISEHNRLYWYRQTLGQGPEFLTYFQNEAQLEKSRLLSDRFSAERPKGSFSTLEIQRTEQGDSAMYLCASSFSQGSGRRTEAFFGQGTRLTVV.

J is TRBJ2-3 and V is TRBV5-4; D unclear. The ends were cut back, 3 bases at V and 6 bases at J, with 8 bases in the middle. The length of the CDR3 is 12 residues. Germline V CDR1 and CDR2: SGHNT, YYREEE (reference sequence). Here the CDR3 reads CASSSTDDTQYF. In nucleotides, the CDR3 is TGTGCCAGCAGCTCAACTGATGATACGCAGTATTTT.

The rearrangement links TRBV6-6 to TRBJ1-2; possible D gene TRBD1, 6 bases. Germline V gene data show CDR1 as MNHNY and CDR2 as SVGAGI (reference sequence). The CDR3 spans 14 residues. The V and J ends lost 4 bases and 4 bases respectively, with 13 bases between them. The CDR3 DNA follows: TGTGCCAGCAGTTGGACAGATCGGAGCTATGGCTACACCTTC. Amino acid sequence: CASSWTDRSYGYTF.

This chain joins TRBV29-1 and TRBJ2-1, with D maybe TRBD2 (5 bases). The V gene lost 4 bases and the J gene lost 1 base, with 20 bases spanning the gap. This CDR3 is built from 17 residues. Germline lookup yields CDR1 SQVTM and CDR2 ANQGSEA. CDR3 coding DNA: TGCAGCGTTGGAACCCCCGGGAATACAAAGTCCTACAATGAGCAGTTCTTC. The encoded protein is CSVGTPGNTKSYNEQFF.

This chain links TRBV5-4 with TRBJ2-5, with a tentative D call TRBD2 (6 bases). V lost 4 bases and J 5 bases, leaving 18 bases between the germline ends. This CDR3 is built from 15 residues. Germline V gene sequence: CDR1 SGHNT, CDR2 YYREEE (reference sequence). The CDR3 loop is CASSHPRELEETQYF. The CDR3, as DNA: TGTGCCAGCAGCCACCCACGGGAGCTGGAGGAGACCCAGTACTTC.

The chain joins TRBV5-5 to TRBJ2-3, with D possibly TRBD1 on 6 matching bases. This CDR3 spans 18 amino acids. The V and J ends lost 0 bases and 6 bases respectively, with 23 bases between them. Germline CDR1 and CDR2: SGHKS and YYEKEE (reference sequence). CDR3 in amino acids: CASSLDSPTGIRMDTQYF. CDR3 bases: TGTGCCAGCAGCTTGGATAGCCCGACAGGTATAAGGATGGATACGCAGTATTTT.

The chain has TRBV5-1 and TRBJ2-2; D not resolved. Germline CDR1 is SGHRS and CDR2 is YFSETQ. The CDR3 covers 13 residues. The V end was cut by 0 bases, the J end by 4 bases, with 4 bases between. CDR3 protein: CASSLGATGELFF. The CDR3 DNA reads TGCGCCAGCAGCTTGGGGGCCACCGGGGAGCTGTTTTTT.

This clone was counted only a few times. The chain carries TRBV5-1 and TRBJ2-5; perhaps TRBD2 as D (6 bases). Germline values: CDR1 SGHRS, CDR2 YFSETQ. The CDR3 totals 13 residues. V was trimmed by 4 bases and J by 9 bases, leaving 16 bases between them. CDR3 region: CASSPGLARAQYF. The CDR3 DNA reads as TGCGCCAGCAGCCCGGGACTCGCTCGGGCCCAGTACTTC.